Each of the 27 T cell receptor beta chains below was sequenced from the same sample in a study of naive and memory T cell subsets. An equimolar mix of two oligonucleotides served as the beta constant-region primer for TRBC1 and TRBC2. Four rounds of PCR amplified the ligated cDNA using nested alpha and beta constant-region primers plus SP2. TCRdb called the UMI-ligation and nested PCR reads again in MiXCR, with one record for every CDR3 protein. The sample records fewer than 150,000 distinct CDR3 sequences, 15% to 25% being singletons. These receptors' targets are unknown. Study-wide findings and caveats: Possibly reflecting memory cells re-expressing CD45RA, a few larger clonotypes occurred in naive repertoires, especially CD8.

Sequenced input: naive CD8+ T cells from blood. All receptors come from a human donor in good health.

The sample holds many counts of this clonotype. The chain joins TRBV19 to TRBJ1-5, with D possibly being TRBD1 (5 bases). The CDR3 has 14 amino acids. Deletions cut 3 bases from V and 1 base from J, with 7 bases between. Germline V gene sequence: CDR1 LNHDA, CDR2 SQIVND (reference sequence). This CDR3 reads CASSIRDSNQPQHF. For the CDR3, the DNA is TGTGCCAGTAGTATCCGGGACAGCAATCAGCCCCAGCATTTT. The entire variable domain, with the rest obtained from reference TRBV19 and TRBJ1-5, is as follows: DGGITQSPKYLFRKEGQNVTLSCEQNLNHDAMYWYRQDPGQGLRLIYYSQIVNDFQKGDIAEGYSVSREKKESFPLTVTSAQKNPTAFYLCASSIRDSNQPQHFGDGTRLSIL.

V usage is TRBV9 and J usage is TRBJ2-1; 7 bases align to TRBD1. Trimming cost V 1 base and J 9 bases; bases outside gene matches: 7. The germline V gene has CDR1 SGDLS and CDR2 YYNGEE. The CDR3 is 14 amino acids. This CDR3 reads CASSVYEGAGEQFF. The CDR3 region has the DNA TGTGCCAGCAGCGTATATGAGGGGGCGGGTGAGCAGTTCTTC. The full variable domain, with the rest looked up from reference TRBV9 and TRBJ2-1, is DSGVTQTPKHLITATGQRVTLRCSPRSGDLSVYWYQQSLDQGLQFLIQYYNGEERAKGNILERFSAQQFPDLHSELNLSSLELGDSALYFCASSVYEGAGEQFFGPGTRLTVL.

This clonotype was seen only once. This chain connects TRBV15 to TRBJ2-7; TRBD2 aligns across 8 bases. The CDR3 is 16 residues long. Germline values: CDR1 LNHNV, CDR2 YYDKDF (reference sequence). Losses at the gene ends were 3 bases for V and 1 base for J; bases not matched to a gene: 8. DNA for the CDR3: TGTGCCACCAGCAGGGGTAGCGGGGTGTTTTCCTACGAGCAGTACTTC. Protein: CATSRGSGVFSYEQYF.

The chain combines TRBV4-1 with TRBJ1-2; the D is unclear. With 2 bases removed from V and 2 bases from J, the gap between germline ends came to 12 bases. Germline loops: CDR1 MGHRA, CDR2 YSYEKL. This CDR3 contains 15 residues. The CDR3 DNA reads TGCGCCAGCAGCCAAATGAAGGGTGCCAACTATGGCTACACCTTC. This translates into CASSQMKGANYGYTF.

The J gene is TRBJ1-1, the V gene TRBV5-6; D gene unclear. The CDR3 extends over 13 amino acids. CDR1 is SGHDT and CDR2 is YYEEEE in the germline V gene. Trimming left V 5 bases short and J 3 bases short, with 11 bases between. CDR3 nucleotides: TGTGCCAGCAGGTTCGACACCTACACTGAAGCTTTCTTT. Its protein is CASRFDTYTEAFF.

There are a few counts of this clonotype. The J gene is TRBJ2-5, the V gene TRBV3-1; no clear D gene. The CDR3 has 13 amino acids. V dropped 4 bases and J dropped 6 bases, with 12 bases sitting between them. Germline lookup yields CDR1 LGHDT and CDR2 YNNKEL (reference sequence). CDR3 loop: CASSPDGSQTQYF. CDR3 in DNA: TGTGCCAGCAGCCCCGACGGCTCGCAGACCCAGTACTTC.

This clonotype was counted at least ten times. The gene calls are TRBV6-5 and TRBJ2-3; D not certain. CDR1 and CDR2 (germline): MNHEY, SVGAGI. V was clipped by 9 bases and J by 0 bases, with 7 bases between them. CDR3 length equals 12 residues. CDR3 nucleotide sequence: TGTGCCAGTTCATCTAGCACAGATACGCAGTATTTT. Translated, it gives CASSSSTDTQYF.

Points on this clonotype: Being one base from a much bigger clone, this may be a read error. The chain links TRBV6-5 to TRBJ2-7; the D gene is possibly TRBD1 (5 bases). This CDR3 spans 11 amino acids. The germline V and J ends were trimmed by 7 bases and 3 bases, with 7 bases remaining between them. Germline loops: CDR1 MNHEY, CDR2 SVGAGI. CDR3 residues: CASTDSYEQYF. Written as DNA, the CDR3 is TGTGCCAGCACCGACAGCTACGAGCAGTACTTC.

J is TRBJ2-3 and V is TRBV5-1; D perhaps matches TRBD2 (6 bases). CDR1 is SGHRS and CDR2 is YFSETQ in the germline V gene. The length of the CDR3 is 15 residues. V lost 0 bases to trimming and J lost 2 bases, with 10 bases between them. CDR3 sequence reads: CASSLVGGDTDTQYF. CDR3 nucleotides: TGCGCCAGCAGCTTGGTCGGAGGGGACACAGATACGCAGTATTTT.

V usage is TRBV7-6 and J usage is TRBJ2-6, with D unresolved. Per germline, CDR1 SGHVS and CDR2 FNYEAQ. This CDR3 is 13 amino acids long. The V and J ends lost 6 bases and 1 base respectively, with 4 bases between them. The CDR3 is CASRGSGANVLTF. The CDR3 region has the DNA TGTGCCAGCAGAGGGTCTGGGGCCAACGTCCTGACTTTC.

This chain links TRBV7-3 with TRBJ2-1; D is ambiguous. Germline V CDR1 and CDR2: SGHTA, FQGTGA. This CDR3 is built from 14 residues. V was clipped by 2 bases and J by 3 bases, with 8 bases between them. The CDR3 DNA is TGTGCCAGCAGCTTAGGCGCCAGCTACAATGAGCAGTTCTTC. This translates into CASSLGASYNEQFF.

This clonotype was recorded a few times. The chain is built from TRBV13 and TRBJ2-7, with 8 bases fitting TRBD1. This CDR3 contains 16 residues. Germline CDR1 and CDR2: PRHDT and FYEKMQ (reference sequence). Trimming at V came to 4 bases and at J to 1 base, leaving 9 bases not matched to a gene. The CDR3 loop reads CASSSENRGASYEQYF. CDR3 nucleotide sequence: TGTGCCAGCAGCTCTGAGAACAGGGGGGCTTCCTACGAGCAGTACTTC.

The chain joins TRBV3-1 to TRBJ2-5; 9 bases match TRBD1. The CDR3 has 18 amino acids. V gave up 0 bases and J gave up 1 base; unmatched junction bases: 9. Germline V gene lookup returns CDR1 LGHDT and CDR2 YNNKEL (reference sequence). CDR3 in DNA: TGTGCCAGCAGCCAAGACCGGGACAGGGTCATCTCCCAAGAGACCCAGTACTTC. Amino acid sequence: CASSQDRDRVISQETQYF.

This clonotype was seen a handful of times. The chain is built from TRBV6-1 and TRBJ2-1, with TRBD2 as a possible D gene (6 bases). From germline, CDR1 is MNHNS and CDR2 SASEGT. The V end was cut by 3 bases, the J end by 4 bases, with 19 bases between. The CDR3 runs 17 residues. The CDR3 nucleotides are TGTGCCAGCAGTGACGCGGCAGTCCGGGAGAGTTACAATGAGCAGTTCTTC. The encoded protein is CASSDAAVRESYNEQFF.

The V gene is TRBV27, the J gene TRBJ2-1; 12 positions agree with TRBD2. Germline values: CDR1 MNHEY, CDR2 SMNVEV (reference sequence). This CDR3 contains 17 residues. Trimming cost V 2 bases and J 8 bases; bases outside gene matches: 10. The CDR3 DNA follows: TGTGCCAGCAGTTTAGCAGGACTAGCGGGATCCCCCTATGAGCAGTTCTTC. Its protein is CASSLAGLAGSPYEQFF.

The chain combines TRBV18 with TRBJ1-1; tentatively, D is TRBD1 (5 bases). Germline V gives CDR1 KGHSH, CDR2 LQKENI. This CDR3 is built from 14 residues. With 6 bases removed from V and 3 bases from J, the gap between germline ends came to 14 bases. The CDR3 loop is CASSHGGTDTEAFF. CDR3 bases: TGTGCCAGCTCCCACGGGGGGACGGACACTGAAGCTTTCTTT.

This chain links TRBV28 with TRBJ2-1; D gene uncertain. There are 13 residues in the CDR3. CDR1 MDHEN and CDR2 SYDVKM come from the germline V gene. Between the trimmed V and J ends, which lost 5 bases and 14 bases, there was a span of 19 bases. The CDR3 protein is CASSRLALDPEFF. The CDR3 nucleotides are TGTGCCAGCAGTCGCCTCGCTCTGGACCCGGAGTTCTTC.

The chain has TRBV11-3 and TRBJ2-1; TRBD2 might be the D (5 bases). The germline V gene has CDR1 SGHNT and CDR2 YENEEA. CDR3 size: 15 residues. Trimming took off 0 bases at V and 2 bases at J, with 8 bases between the two ends. This CDR3 is CASSLEGSPYNEQFF. The CDR3 DNA follows: TGTGCCAGCAGCTTAGAGGGGAGCCCCTACAATGAGCAGTTCTTC.

This chain uses TRBV5-1 with TRBJ2-7, with 9 nucleotides matching TRBD2. The junction had 10 bases not matched to a gene; V was cut back by 0 bases and J by 3 bases. Looked up from germline, CDR1 is SGHRS and CDR2 is YFSETQ. CDR3 size: 17 residues. CDR3 nucleotide sequence: TGCGCCAGCAGCTTGGCTAGCGGGGCCACAGGAGACTACGAGCAGTACTTC. Translating it yields CASSLASGATGDYEQYF. The whole variable domain, filled in from reference TRBV5-1 and TRBJ2-7, reads KAGVTQTPRYLIKTRGQQVTLSCSPISGHRSVSWYQQTPGQGLQFLFEYFSETQRNKGNFPGRFSGRQFSNSRSEMNVSTLELGDSALYLCASSLASGATGDYEQYFGPGTRLTVT.

The chain recombines TRBV7-9 with TRBJ1-5; D is undetermined. This CDR3 is built from 16 residues. In germline, CDR1 is SEHNR, CDR2 FQNEAQ (reference sequence). The ends were cut back, 2 bases at V and 2 bases at J, with 13 bases in the middle. CDR3 nucleotide sequence: TGTGCCAGCAGCTTATTCGGGGAAGGCGGCAATCAGCCCCAGCATTTT. Amino acids: CASSLFGEGGNQPQHF.

The V and J genes are TRBV5-6 and TRBJ2-5, with a possible D match to TRBD2 (5 bases). The length of the CDR3 is 15 residues. Trimming took 1 base from V and 2 from J, leaving 12 bases between them. CDR1 is SGHDT, CDR2 YYEEEE, per germline. CDR3 protein: CASSLTSLVQETQYF. CDR3 DNA: TGTGCCAGCAGCTTGACTAGTTTAGTTCAAGAGACCCAGTACTTC.

The rearrangement links TRBV27 to TRBJ1-4, with D possibly TRBD1 on 5 matching bases. Germline loops: CDR1 MNHEY, CDR2 SMNVEV (reference sequence). V was trimmed by 4 bases and J by 7 bases, leaving 16 bases between them. The CDR3 extends over 15 amino acids. As DNA, the CDR3 is TGTGCCAGCAGTTCACGGGGCGAGGATGGTGAAAAACTGTTTTTT. Translation: CASSSRGEDGEKLFF.

The chain joins TRBV28 to TRBJ1-2, with D maybe TRBD1 (6 bases). The CDR3 is 15 amino acids. V was shortened by 3 bases and J by 6 bases, with 17 bases between the two germline ends. Germline CDR1 MDHEN, CDR2 SYDVKM. CDR3 bases: TGTGCCAGCAGTTTGGGGGGCAGCCCCAACGATGGCTACACCTTC. This codes for CASSLGGSPNDGYTF.

This clonotype has just a few counts. J is TRBJ2-1 and V is TRBV4-1, with 8 bases that match TRBD1. This CDR3 is 13 amino acids long. The junction had 0 bases not matched to a gene; V was cut back by 1 base and J by 7 bases. The germline CDR1 and CDR2 sequences are MGHRA and YSYEKL. The CDR3 nucleotides read TGCGCCAGCAGCCAAGGACAGGGGAATGAGCAGTTCTTC. This gives the protein CASSQGQGNEQFF.

This sequence joins TRBV27 and TRBJ2-1; the D call may be TRBD1 or TRBD2 (5 bases each). Trimming left V 2 bases short and J 1 base short, with 9 bases between. The length of the CDR3 is 15 residues. CDR1 MNHEY and CDR2 SMNVEV come from the germline V gene (reference sequence). The CDR3 sequence: CASSLGGPSYNEQFF. The CDR3 DNA reads TGTGCCAGCAGTTTAGGGGGACCTTCCTACAATGAGCAGTTCTTC.

The chain has TRBV6-2 or TRBV6-3 and TRBJ2-1; tentatively, D is TRBD1 or TRBD2 (5 bases each). V gave up 2 bases and J gave up 7 bases, with 9 bases separating them. This CDR3 has 13 residues. Germline V gene lookup returns CDR1 MNHEY and CDR2 SVGEGT. The DNA for the CDR3 is TGTGCCAGCAGTTACGGGGGTTGGAATGAGCAGTTCTTC. Its translation is CASSYGGWNEQFF.

J is TRBJ2-1 and V is TRBV20-1; TRBD1 matches at 7 bases. J gave up 0 bases and V 6 bases, and 8 bases lay outside the gene matches. The CDR3 loop spans 15 amino acids. Germline assignment: CDR1 DFQATT and CDR2 SNEGSKA (reference sequence). In nucleotides, the CDR3 is TGCAGTGCCCAGACAGGGCAAAGCTCCTACAATGAGCAGTTCTTC. Protein sequence: CSAQTGQSSYNEQFF.